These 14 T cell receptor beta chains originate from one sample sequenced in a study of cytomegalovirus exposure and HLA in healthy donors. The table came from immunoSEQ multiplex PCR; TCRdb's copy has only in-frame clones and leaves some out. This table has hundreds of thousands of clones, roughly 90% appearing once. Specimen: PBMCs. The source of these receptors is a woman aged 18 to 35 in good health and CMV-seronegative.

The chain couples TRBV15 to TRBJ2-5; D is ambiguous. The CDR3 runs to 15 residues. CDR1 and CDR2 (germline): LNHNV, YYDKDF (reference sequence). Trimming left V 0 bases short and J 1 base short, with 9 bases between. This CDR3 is CATSRDSGIQETQYF. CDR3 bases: TGTGCCACCAGCAGAGATTCAGGAATCCAAGAGACCCAGTACTTC.

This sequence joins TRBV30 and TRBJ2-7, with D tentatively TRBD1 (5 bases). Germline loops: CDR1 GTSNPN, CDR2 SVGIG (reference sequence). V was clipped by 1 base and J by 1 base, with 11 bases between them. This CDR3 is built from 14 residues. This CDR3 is CAWSGVQGSYEQYF. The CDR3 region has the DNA TGTGCCTGGAGTGGCGTCCAGGGATCCTACGAGCAGTACTTC.

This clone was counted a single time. CDR3 nucleotides: TGTGCCAGCAGCTTAGTGTCCAGCGGGAGTCGGGAGACCCAGTACTTC. Amino acid sequence: CASSLVSSGSRETQYF. J is TRBJ2-5 and V is TRBV7-6; 8 nucleotides line up with TRBD2. In germline, CDR1 is SGHVS, CDR2 FNYEAQ. After removal of 1 base from V and 5 bases from J, the junction contained 9 bases not matched to a gene. This CDR3 contains 16 residues.

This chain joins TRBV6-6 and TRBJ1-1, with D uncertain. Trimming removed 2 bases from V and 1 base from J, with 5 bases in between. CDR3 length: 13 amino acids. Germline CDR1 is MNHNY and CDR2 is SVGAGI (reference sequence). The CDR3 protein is CASSYEGNTEAFF. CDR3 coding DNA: TGTGCCAGCAGTTACGAGGGGAACACTGAAGCTTTCTTT.

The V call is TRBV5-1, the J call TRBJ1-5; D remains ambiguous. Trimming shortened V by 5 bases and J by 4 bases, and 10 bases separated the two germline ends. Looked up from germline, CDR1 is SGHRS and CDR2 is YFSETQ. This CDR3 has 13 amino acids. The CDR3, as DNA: TGCGCCAGCAGTCAATCGGGGAATCAGCCCCAGCATTTT. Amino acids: CASSQSGNQPQHF.

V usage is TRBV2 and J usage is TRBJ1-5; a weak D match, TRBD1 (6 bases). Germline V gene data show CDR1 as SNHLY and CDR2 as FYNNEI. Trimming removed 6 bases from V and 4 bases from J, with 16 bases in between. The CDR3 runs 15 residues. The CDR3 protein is CASRGTGSVNQPQHF. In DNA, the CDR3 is TGTGCCAGCAGGGGAACAGGGTCGGTGAATCAGCCCCAGCATTTT.

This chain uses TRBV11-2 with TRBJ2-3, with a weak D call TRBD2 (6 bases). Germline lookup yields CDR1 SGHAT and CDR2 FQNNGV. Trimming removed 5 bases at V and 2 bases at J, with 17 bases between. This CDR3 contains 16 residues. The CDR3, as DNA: TGTGCCAGCAGCCTTCTGGGCGGGAATCCCACAGATACGCAGTATTTT. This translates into CASSLLGGNPTDTQYF.

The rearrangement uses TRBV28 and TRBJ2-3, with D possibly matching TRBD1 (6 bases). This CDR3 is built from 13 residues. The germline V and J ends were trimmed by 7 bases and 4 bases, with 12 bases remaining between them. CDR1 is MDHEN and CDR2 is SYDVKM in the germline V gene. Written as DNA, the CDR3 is TGTGCCAGCATATATCCAGGGGCAGATACGCAGTATTTT. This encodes CASIYPGADTQYF. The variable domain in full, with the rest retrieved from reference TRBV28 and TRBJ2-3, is DVKVTQSSRYLVKRTGEKVFLECVQDMDHENMFWYRQDPGLGLRLIYFSYDVKMKEKGDIPEGYSVSREKKERFSLILESASTNQTSMYLCASIYPGADTQYFGPGTRLTVL.

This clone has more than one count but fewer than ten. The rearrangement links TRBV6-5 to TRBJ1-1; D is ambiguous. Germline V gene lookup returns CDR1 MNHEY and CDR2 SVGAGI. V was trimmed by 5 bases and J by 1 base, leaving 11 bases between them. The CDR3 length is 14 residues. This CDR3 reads CASSLGGENTEAFF. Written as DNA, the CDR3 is TGTGCCAGCAGTCTAGGCGGGGAGAACACTGAAGCTTTCTTT.

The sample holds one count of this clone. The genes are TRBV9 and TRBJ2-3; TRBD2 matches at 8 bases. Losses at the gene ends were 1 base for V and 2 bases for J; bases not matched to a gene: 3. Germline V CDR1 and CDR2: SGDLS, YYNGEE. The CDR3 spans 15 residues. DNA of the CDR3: TGTGCCAGCAGCGTAACGGGAGGGGTCACAGATACGCAGTATTTT. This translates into CASSVTGGVTDTQYF.

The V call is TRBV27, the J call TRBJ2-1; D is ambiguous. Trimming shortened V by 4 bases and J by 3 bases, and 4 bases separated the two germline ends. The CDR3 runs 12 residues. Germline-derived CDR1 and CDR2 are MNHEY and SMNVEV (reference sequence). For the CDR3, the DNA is TGTGCCAGCAGTTCTTTCTACAATGAGCAGTTCTTC. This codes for CASSSFYNEQFF.

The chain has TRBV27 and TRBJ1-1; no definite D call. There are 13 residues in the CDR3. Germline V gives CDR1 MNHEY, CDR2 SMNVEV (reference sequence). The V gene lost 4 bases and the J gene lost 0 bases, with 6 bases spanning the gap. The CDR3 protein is CASSWEMNTEAFF. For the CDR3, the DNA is TGTGCCAGCAGTTGGGAGATGAACACTGAAGCTTTCTTT.

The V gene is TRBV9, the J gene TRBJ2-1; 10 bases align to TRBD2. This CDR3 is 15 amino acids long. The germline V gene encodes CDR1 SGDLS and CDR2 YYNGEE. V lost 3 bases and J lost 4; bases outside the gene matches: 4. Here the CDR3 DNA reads TGTGCCAGCAGCGGAGGACTAGCGGTTTACAATGAGCAGTTCTTC. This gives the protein CASSGGLAVYNEQFF. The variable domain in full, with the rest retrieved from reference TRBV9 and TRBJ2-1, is DSGVTQTPKHLITATGQRVTLRCSPRSGDLSVYWYQQSLDQGLQFLIQYYNGEERAKGNILERFSAQQFPDLHSELNLSSLELGDSALYFCASSGGLAVYNEQFFGPGTRLTVL.

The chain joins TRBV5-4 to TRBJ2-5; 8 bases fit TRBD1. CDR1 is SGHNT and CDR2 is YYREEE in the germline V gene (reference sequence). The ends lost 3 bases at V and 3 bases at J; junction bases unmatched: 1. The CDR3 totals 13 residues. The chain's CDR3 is CASSSDREETQYF. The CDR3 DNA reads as TGTGCCAGCAGCTCGGACAGGGAAGAGACCCAGTACTTC.